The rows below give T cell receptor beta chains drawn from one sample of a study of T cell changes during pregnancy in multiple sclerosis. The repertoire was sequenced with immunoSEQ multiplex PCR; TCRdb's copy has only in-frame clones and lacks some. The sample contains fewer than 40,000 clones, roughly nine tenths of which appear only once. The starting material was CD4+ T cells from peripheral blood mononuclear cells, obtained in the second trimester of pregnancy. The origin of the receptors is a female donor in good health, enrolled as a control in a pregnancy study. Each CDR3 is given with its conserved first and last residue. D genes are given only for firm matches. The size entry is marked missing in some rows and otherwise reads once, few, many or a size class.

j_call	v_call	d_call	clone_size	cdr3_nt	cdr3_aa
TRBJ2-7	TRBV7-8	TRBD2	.	TGTGCCAGCAGCCAGGGACTAGCGGGGTTCTCCTACGAGCAGTACTTC	CASSQGLAGFSYEQYF
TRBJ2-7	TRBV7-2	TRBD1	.	TGTGCCAGCAGCTGGGGACAGGGCCAGACTAGCTACGAGCAGTACTTC	CASSWGQGQTSYEQYF
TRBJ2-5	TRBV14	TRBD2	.	TGTGCCAGCAGCCAAGACCCGGGAGGGTTTGAGACCCAGTACTTC	CASSQDPGGFETQYF
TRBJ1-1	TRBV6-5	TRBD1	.	TGTGCCAGCAGTTACGGGACAGCCGAAGCTTTCTTT	CASSYGTAEAFF
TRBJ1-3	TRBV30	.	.	TGTGCCTGGGCCCAAACCCTAACGGGAAACACCATATATTTT	CAWAQTLTGNTIYF
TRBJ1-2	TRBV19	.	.	TGTGCCAGTAGTATAAGTCAGGGCTATGGCTACACCTTC	CASSISQGYGYTF
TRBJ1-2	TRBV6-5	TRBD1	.	TGTGCCAGCAGACACGACAGGGCGGGCTATGGCTACACCTTC	CASRHDRAGYGYTF
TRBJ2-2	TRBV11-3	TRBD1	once	TGTGCCAGCAGCTTGGGGACAGGGAACACCGGGGAGCTGTTTTTT	CASSLGTGNTGELFF
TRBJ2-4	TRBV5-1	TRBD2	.	TGCGCCAGCAGCTTGTCTAGCGGGAGTGATGGGGACATTCAGTACTTC	CASSLSSGSDGDIQYF
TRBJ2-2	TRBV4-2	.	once	TGTGCCAGCAGCCTTATGCAGGGCACCGGGGAGCTGTTTTTT	CASSLMQGTGELFF
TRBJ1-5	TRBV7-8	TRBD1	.	TGTGCCAGCAGCCCGTCCCGGGACAGGGGACAGCCCCAGCATTTT	CASSPSRDRGQPQHF
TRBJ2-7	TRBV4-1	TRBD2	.	TGCGCCAGCAGCCCTGGGCTGGGGACTAGCGGGAAGGTGCAGTACTTC	CASSPGLGTSGKVQYF
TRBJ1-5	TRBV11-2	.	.	TGTGCCAGCAGCTTAGAGTGGGCGAGTCCCCAGCATTTT	CASSLEWASPQHF
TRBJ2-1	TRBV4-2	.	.	TGTGCCAGCAGCCCATCGGCGGTCTCCTACAATGAGCAGTTCTTC	CASSPSAVSYNEQFF
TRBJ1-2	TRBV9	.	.	TGTGCCAGCAGCCCTTCCCCAGGGGTATTCACCTTC	CASSPSPGVFTF
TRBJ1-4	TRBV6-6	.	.	TGTGCCAGCAGTTACGACAGGAAAACTAATGAAAAACTGTTTTTT	CASSYDRKTNEKLFF
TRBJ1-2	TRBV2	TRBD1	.	TGTGCCAGCGGGGGACAGGGGAATGGCTACACCTTC	CASGGQGNGYTF
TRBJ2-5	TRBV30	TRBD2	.	TGTGCCTGGAGTGTACCCGGGGGGTTGGAAGAGACCCAGTACTTC	CAWSVPGGLEETQYF
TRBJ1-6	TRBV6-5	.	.	TGTGCCAGCACCGAAGACAGCTCCTATAATTCACCCCTCCACTTT	CASTEDSSYNSPLHF
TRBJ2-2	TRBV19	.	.	TGTGCCAGTAGTATATTTGGGGGCGCGGGCACCGGGGAGCTGTTTTTT	CASSIFGGAGTGELFF
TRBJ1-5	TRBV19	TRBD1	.	TGTGCCAGTAGAGTTGGCAGGGGGGTCTATGGCAATCAGCCCCAGCATTTT	CASRVGRGVYGNQPQHF
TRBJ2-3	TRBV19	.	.	TGTGCCAGTAAGGCGCTAGCGATTTCTACTCCTAGCACAGATACGCAGTATTTT	CASKALAISTPSTDTQYF
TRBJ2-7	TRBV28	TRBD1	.	TGTGCCAGCAGAGACGCCGGGACAGGGTCCTACGAGCAGTACTTC	CASRDAGTGSYEQYF
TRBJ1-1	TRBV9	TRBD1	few	TGTGCCAGCAGCACAGACAGGGGAACGTTTTTGGTGAACACTGAAGCTTTCTTT	CASSTDRGTFLVNTEAFF
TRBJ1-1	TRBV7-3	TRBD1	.	TGTGCCAGCAGCTTAGGGGGACAGGGGAAAGCTTTCTTT	CASSLGGQGKAFF
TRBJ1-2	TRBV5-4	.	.	TGTGCCAGCAGCTTGGCCCGGTCGCAGGATGGCTACACCTTC	CASSLARSQDGYTF
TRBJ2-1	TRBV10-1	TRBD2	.	TGCGCCAGCAGTGGAGGTAGCGGGGGGAATGAGCAGTTCTTC	CASSGGSGGNEQFF
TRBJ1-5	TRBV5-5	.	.	TGTGCCAGCAGCAAAGACACACATAGCAATCAGCCCCAGCATTTT	CASSKDTHSNQPQHF
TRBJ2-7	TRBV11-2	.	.	TGTGCCAGCAGCTTCGTCGGTGAGCAGTACTTC	CASSFVGEQYF
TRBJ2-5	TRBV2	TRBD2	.	TGTGCCAGCAGGGCTAGCGGGGGGGCCGCAGAGACCCAGTACTTC	CASRASGGAAETQYF
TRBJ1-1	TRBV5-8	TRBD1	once	TGTGCCAGCAGCTTGGTGGGACAGGGGTACACTGAAGCTTTCTTT	CASSLVGQGYTEAFF
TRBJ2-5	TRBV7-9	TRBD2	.	TGTGCCAGCAGCTTAGTAGGACTAGCGGGACCCAAGACCCAGTACTTC	CASSLVGLAGPKTQYF
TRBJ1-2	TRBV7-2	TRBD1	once	TGTGCCAGCAGCTTACCCTCAGGGGGTGGCTACACCTTC	CASSLPSGGGYTF